One sample yielded the 4 T cell receptor beta chains listed below, sequenced in a study of cytomegalovirus exposure and HLA in healthy donors. PCR used 60 Vbeta primers and 13 Jbeta primers. TCRdb's copy holds only in-frame clones and misses some; the assay was immunoSEQ multiplex PCR. The repertoire holds over 150,000 clones, with about 88% as singletons. The sequencing sample was made of PBMCs. Every receptor here comes from a girl in the first two years of life in good health and CMV-seronegative.

The chain recombines TRBV19 with TRBJ2-3; 9 positions match TRBD2. The CDR3 is made up of 14 amino acids. The V gene end was trimmed by 5 bases and the J gene end by 4 bases; junction bases not matched to a gene: 4. Germline CDR1 and CDR2: LNHDA and SQIVND (reference sequence). The CDR3 coding sequence is TGTGCCAGTAGTGCGGGGGGGTCTGCAGATACGCAGTATTTT. This translates into CASSAGGSADTQYF.

The chain combines TRBV5-4 with TRBJ2-7; maybe TRBD2 (6 bases). The V and J ends lost 5 bases and 5 bases respectively, with 20 bases between them. Looked up from germline, CDR1 is SGHNT and CDR2 is YYREEE (reference sequence). The CDR3 has 15 amino acids. In DNA, the CDR3 is TGTGCCAGCAGTCCCAGCGCCACTTTAGCGGACGAGCAGTACTTC. This sequence encodes CASSPSATLADEQYF. Full variable domain (missing parts from reference TRBV5-4 and TRBJ2-7): ETGVTQSPTHLIKTRGQQVTLRCSSQSGHNTVSWYQQALGQGPQFIFQYYREEENGRGNFPPRFSGLQFPNYSSELNVNALELDDSALYLCASSPSATLADEQYFGPGTRLTVT.

The V call is TRBV14, the J call TRBJ2-1, with D possibly TRBD2 on 6 matching bases. The V end was cut by 4 bases, the J end by 2 bases, with 12 bases between. The germline V gene encodes CDR1 SGHDN and CDR2 FVKESK. The CDR3 is made up of 15 amino acids. The CDR3 sequence: CASSRPGEAYNEQFF. The CDR3 DNA follows: TGTGCCAGCAGCCGGCCGGGGGAGGCCTACAATGAGCAGTTCTTC.

CDR3 coding DNA: TGTGCCAGCAGTTCGATCTATTCCGGACTAGCCCTCTCCTACGAGCAGTACTTC. This gives the protein CASSSIYSGLALSYEQYF. V usage is TRBV28 and J usage is TRBJ2-7; 8 bases match TRBD2. The V segment lost 4 bases and the J segment 0 bases; nucleotides outside the gene matches: 14. The length of the CDR3 is 18 residues. CDR1 is MDHEN, CDR2 SYDVKM, per germline.